This T cell receptor (beta chain) was sequenced during a study of blood T cells in healthy people across ages. Whole-study findings and limits: Measured against age, TCR beta diversity per million T cells decreased in a roughly linear manner.

A remark on this clonotype: No antigen is known for it.

Russia was home to the donors, healthy Caucasian individuals aged 6 to 90. Samples each had at least 5.5 micrograms of total RNA extracted. Alongside a J-beta primer mix, a sample-barcoded 5' primer served in a second PCR lasting about 6 to 11 cycles. One entry per CDR3 protein, called by TCRdb with MiXCR from the 5' RACE reads. Altogether 800,000 to 900,000 distinct CDR3 sequences are present, roughly 60% being singletons, with the ten largest covering 25% to 35%. The specimen was blood. The source of this sequence is a man aged 25 to 45 in good health.

The CDR3 protein is CATSRGLGVDTQYF. The CDR3 DNA follows: TGTGCCACCAGCAGGGGCTTAGGTGTAGATACGCAGTATTTT. The rearrangement joins TRBV15 to TRBJ2-3, with D unresolved. Germline V CDR1 and CDR2: LNHNV, YYDKDF (reference sequence). The CDR3 loop spans 14 amino acids. The V and J ends lost 3 bases and 5 bases respectively, with 12 bases between them.